These 8 T cell receptor beta chains were sequenced from one sample in a study of CD8 T cells in ankylosing spondylitis. TCRdb used MiXCR to reprocess the 5' RACE reads, holding one entry per CDR3 protein. The sample lists 250,000 or so distinct CDR3 sequences, 18% occurring once. The sample taken for sequencing was blood, either unsorted or a sorted T cell fraction (not recorded which). The receptor set was obtained from a male donor with ankylosing spondylitis or in good health (not recorded which).

In this sample, this clonotype turned up a few times. The CDR3 loop reads CASSHDRVDEQFF. Here the CDR3 DNA reads TGTGCCAGCAGTCACGACAGGGTTGATGAGCAGTTCTTC. The chain employs TRBV27 and TRBJ2-1; 7 nucleotides align to TRBD1. The CDR3 has 13 residues. Trimming took 5 bases from V and 8 from J; bases not matched to a gene: 6. Germline CDR1 reads MNHEY; CDR2 reads SMNVEV (reference sequence).

This clonotype was recorded at least ten times. The V and J genes are TRBV7-2 and TRBJ2-7; TRBD1 matches 7 bases. The CDR3 runs to 14 residues. Germline CDR1 reads SGHTA; CDR2 reads FQGNSA. The J segment lost 5 bases and the V segment lost 6 bases, leaving 10 bases of the junction unmatched. CDR3 residues: CASRKTGFYDEQYF. CDR3 DNA: TGTGCCAGCAGAAAGACAGGGTTCTACGACGAGCAGTACTTC.

This sequence joins TRBV28 and TRBJ2-3; 8 positions agree with TRBD1. Per the germline V gene, CDR1 is MDHEN and CDR2 is SYDVKM. V gave up 5 bases and J gave up 6 bases; unmatched junction bases: 10. The CDR3 has 15 amino acids. CDR3 sequence: CASSLQGAPGDTQYF. CDR3 in DNA: TGTGCCAGCAGTCTCCAGGGGGCACCAGGGGATACGCAGTATTTT.

CDR3 protein: CATTKGAGGYEQYF. The CDR3 coding sequence is TGTGCCACCACGAAGGGAGCGGGAGGGTACGAGCAGTACTTC. V is TRBV15 and J is TRBJ2-7, with 10 bases identical to TRBD2. Germline-derived CDR1 and CDR2 are LNHNV and YYDKDF (reference sequence). The junction had 7 bases not matched to a gene; V was cut back by 7 bases and J by 4 bases. The CDR3 sequence is 14 residues long.

The sample holds many counts of this clonotype. The chain links TRBV12-3 or TRBV12-4 to TRBJ2-1, with 9 bases that match TRBD2. The CDR3 is made up of 15 amino acids. Trimming cost V 7 bases and J 3 bases; bases outside gene matches: 7. The CDR3 DNA sequence: TGTGCCAGCACCCAGACTAGCGGCCACTACAATGAGCAGTTCTTC. Translated, it gives CASTQTSGHYNEQFF.

The J gene is TRBJ2-1, the V gene TRBV3-1, with 7 bases matching TRBD1. The CDR3 extends over 16 amino acids. Germline-derived CDR1 and CDR2 are LGHDT and YNNKEL (reference sequence). J gave up 2 bases and V 0 bases, and 4 bases lay outside the gene matches. CDR3 amino acids: CASSQEEGAAYNEQFF. CDR3 nucleotide sequence: TGTGCCAGCAGCCAAGAAGAGGGGGCCGCCTACAATGAGCAGTTCTTC.

The chain combines TRBV11-3 with TRBJ2-3; 8 positions agree with TRBD2. The CDR3 totals 15 residues. Trimming at V came to 5 bases and at J to 3 bases, leaving 7 bases not matched to a gene. The germline CDR1 and CDR2 sequences are SGHNT and YENEEA. CDR3 DNA sequence: TGTGCCAGCAGCCCAGGGCGGGGGGAGACAGATACGCAGTATTTT. The encoded protein is CASSPGRGETDTQYF.

V and J are TRBV7-2 and TRBJ2-5; the D gene is possibly TRBD2 (7 bases). With 7 bases removed from V and 4 bases from J, the gap between germline ends came to 22 bases. This CDR3 spans 16 amino acids. Germline V CDR1 and CDR2: SGHTA, FQGNSA. CDR3 nucleotide sequence: TGTGCCAGCACCATGGGGGGGGCTCTCAAAGGAGAGACCCAGTACTTC. It specifies CASTMGGALKGETQYF. Based on the CDR3 plus reference TRBV7-2 and TRBJ2-5, the full variable domain is GAGVSQSPSNKVTEKGKDVELRCDPISGHTALYWYRQSLGQGLEFLIYFQGNSAPDKSGLPSDRFSAERTGGSVSTLTIQRTQQEDSAVYLCASTMGGALKGETQYFGPGTRLLVL.